This T cell receptor beta chain was obtained from a study of B cell selection in AIRE deficiency. Notes on the study in general: Tconv and Treg cells from AIRE-deficient patients resembled healthy donors in TCRBV usage, CDR3 length and diversity.

Sorted regulatory T cells were CD4-positive, CD25-high and CD127-low or negative. This CDR3 has 14 amino acids. With 2 bases removed from V and 2 bases from J, the gap between germline ends came to 10 bases. Germline values: CDR1 SGHVS, CDR2 FQNEAQ. TCRdb keeps only in-frame clones here, not all; method: immunoSEQ multiplex PCR. The table includes roughly 26,000 clones, around 93% detected once. The count of this clone is one. Its antigen remains unknown. V is TRBV7-8 and J is TRBJ2-7, with TRBD1 as a possible D gene (5 bases). The receptor was derived from a human donor in good health. The specimen was CD4+CD25+ Tregs sorted from PBMCs. CDR3 bases: TGTGCCAGCAGCTTAACGGGCAGGGCCTACGAGCAGTACTTC. Protein product: CASSLTGRAYEQYF.